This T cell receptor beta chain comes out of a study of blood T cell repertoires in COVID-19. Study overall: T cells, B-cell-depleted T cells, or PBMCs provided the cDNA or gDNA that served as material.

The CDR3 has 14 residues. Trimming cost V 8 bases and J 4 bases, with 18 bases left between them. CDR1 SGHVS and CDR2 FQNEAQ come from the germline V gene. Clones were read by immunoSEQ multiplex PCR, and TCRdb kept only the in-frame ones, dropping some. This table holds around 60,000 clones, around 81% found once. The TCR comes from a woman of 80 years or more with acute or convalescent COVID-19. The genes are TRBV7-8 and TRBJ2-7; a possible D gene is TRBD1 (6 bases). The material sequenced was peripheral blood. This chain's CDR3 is CASRAGRTGYEQYF. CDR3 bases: TGTGCCAGCCGCGCCGGGCGAACAGGGTACGAGCAGTACTTC. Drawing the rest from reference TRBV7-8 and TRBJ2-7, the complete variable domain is GAGVSQSPRYKVAKRGQDVALRCDPISGHVSLFWYQQALGQGPEFLTYFQNEAQLDKSGLPSDRFFAERPEGSVSTLKIQRTQQEDSAVYLCASRAGRTGYEQYFGPGTRLTVT.